These T cell receptor beta chains were read from a single sample in a study of technical replicates of blood from several donors. Sequencing was performed with immunoSEQ multiplex PCR; in TCRdb, only in-frame clones are kept and a portion is missing. The sample lists 91,000 or so clones, about 95% occurring once. Sequencing was done on a sample of T cells isolated from PBMCs. The receptors were sampled from a human donor in good health. Both conserved end residues are part of each CDR3. Each record gives: V gene, J gene, CDR3 length, CDR3 protein.

TRBV6-5	TRBJ1-1	13	CASSYSQNTEAFF
TRBV28	TRBJ1-4	13	CASRGGPNEKLFF
TRBV28	TRBJ2-7	16	CASRAPGQGSSYEQYF
TRBV4-2	TRBJ2-1	15	CASSQEGGSYNEQFF
TRBV6-1	TRBJ2-7	13	CASSIGGSYEQYF
TRBV5-5	TRBJ2-4	16	CASSPGLLIAKNIQYF
TRBV4-1	TRBJ2-1	15	CASSLSDRRDNEQFF
TRBV4-3	TRBJ2-5	15	CASSQVFSGQETQYF
TRBV15	TRBJ2-7	16	CATSREKTEGGYEQYF
TRBV27	TRBJ1-5	15	CASSLSTGSNQPQHF